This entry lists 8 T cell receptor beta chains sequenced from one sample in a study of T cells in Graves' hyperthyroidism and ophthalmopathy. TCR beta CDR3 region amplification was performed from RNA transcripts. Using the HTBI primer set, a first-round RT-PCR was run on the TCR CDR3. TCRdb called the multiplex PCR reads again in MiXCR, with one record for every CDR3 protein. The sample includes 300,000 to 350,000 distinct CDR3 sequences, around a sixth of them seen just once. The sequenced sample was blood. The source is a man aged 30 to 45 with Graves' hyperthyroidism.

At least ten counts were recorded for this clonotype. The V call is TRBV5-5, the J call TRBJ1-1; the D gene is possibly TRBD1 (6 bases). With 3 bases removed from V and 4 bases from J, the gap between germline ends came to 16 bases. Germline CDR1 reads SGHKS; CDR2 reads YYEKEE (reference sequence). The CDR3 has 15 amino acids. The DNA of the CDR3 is TGTGCCAGCAGCTCTGGGTGGGGGCAGGGCACTGAAGCTTTCTTT. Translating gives CASSSGWGQGTEAFF. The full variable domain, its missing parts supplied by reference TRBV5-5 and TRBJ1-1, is DAGVTQSPTHLIKTRGQQVTLRCSPISGHKSVSWYQQVLGQGPQFIFQYYEKEERGRGNFPDRFSARQFPNYSSELNVNALLLGDSALYLCASSSGWGQGTEAFFGQGTRLTVV.

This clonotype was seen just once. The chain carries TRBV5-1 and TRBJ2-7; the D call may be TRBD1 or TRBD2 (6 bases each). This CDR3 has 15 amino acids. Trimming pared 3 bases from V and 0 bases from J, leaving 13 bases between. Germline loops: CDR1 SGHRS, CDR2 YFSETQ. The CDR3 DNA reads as TGCGCCAGCAGCTCCGCGGGACACCTCTCCTACGAGCAGTACTTC. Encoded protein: CASSSAGHLSYEQYF.

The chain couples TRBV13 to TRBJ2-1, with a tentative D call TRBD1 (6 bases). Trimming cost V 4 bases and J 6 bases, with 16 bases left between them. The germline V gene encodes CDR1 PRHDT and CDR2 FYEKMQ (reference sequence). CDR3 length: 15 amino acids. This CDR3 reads CASSSTQGPRNEQFF. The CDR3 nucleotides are TGTGCCAGCAGCTCGACACAGGGACCCCGCAATGAGCAGTTCTTC.

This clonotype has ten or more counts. CDR3 in DNA: TGTGCCAGCAGCCGACTTGACAGAGCCGTAGGCGGGGAGCTGTTTTTT. Protein product: CASSRLDRAVGGELFF. The chain joins TRBV12-3 or TRBV12-4 to TRBJ2-2; a weak D match, TRBD1 (5 bases). The CDR3 length is 16 residues. The V end lost 6 bases, the J end lost 7 bases, and 21 bases lay between the germline ends.

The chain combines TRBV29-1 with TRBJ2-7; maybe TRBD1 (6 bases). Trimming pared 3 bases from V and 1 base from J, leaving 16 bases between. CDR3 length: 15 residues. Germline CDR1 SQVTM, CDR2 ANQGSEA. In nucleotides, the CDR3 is TGCAGCGTTGAGAGGAGCAGGGGCATGTCCTACGAGCAGTACTTC. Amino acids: CSVERSRGMSYEQYF.

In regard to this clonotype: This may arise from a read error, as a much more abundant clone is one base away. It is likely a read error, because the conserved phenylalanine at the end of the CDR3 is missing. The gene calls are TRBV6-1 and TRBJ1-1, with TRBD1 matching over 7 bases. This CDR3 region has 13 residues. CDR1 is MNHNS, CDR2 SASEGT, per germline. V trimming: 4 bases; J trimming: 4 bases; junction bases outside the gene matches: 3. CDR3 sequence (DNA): TGTGCCAGCAGTGCGACAGGGTTCACTGAAGCTTTCGTT. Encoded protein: CASSATGFTEAFV.

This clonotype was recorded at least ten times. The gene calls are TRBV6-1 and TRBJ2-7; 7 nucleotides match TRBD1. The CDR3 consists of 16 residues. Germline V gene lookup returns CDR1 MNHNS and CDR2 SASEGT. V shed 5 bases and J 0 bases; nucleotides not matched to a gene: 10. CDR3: CASSSQTGTTSYEQYF. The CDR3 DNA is TGTGCCAGCAGTTCCCAGACAGGGACGACCTCCTACGAGCAGTACTTC.

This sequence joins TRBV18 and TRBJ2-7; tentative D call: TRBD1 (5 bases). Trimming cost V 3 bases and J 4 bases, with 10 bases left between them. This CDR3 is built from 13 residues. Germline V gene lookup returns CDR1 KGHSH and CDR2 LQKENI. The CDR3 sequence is CASSPLGVYEQYF. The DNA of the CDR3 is TGTGCCAGCTCACCGTTAGGGGTTTACGAGCAGTACTTC.